The 21 T cell receptor beta chains in this list originate from one sample, sequenced in a study of regulatory T cells in long-lasting Graves disease. Time point given: persistent/refractory GD, antithyroid drugs over 5 years with positive TRAb. With RNA extracted from PBMCs as input, the TCR library was made. Investigators prepared the TCR beta libraries by applying iRepertoire HTBI primers and Arm-PCR of CDR3 regions. TCRdb re-called the multiplex PCR reads with MiXCR, one entry per CDR3 protein. Of about 460,000 distinct CDR3 sequences in the sample, 22% were seen once. The material was peripheral blood mononuclear cells (PBMCs), obtained when the disease was refractory, from a patient treated with antithyroid drugs. These receptors were collected from a female donor with Graves disease.

This clonotype was seen a few times. The V call is TRBV7-3, the J call TRBJ2-7, with 7 bases that match TRBD1. The germline V gene has CDR1 SGHTA and CDR2 FQGTGA. The CDR3 spans 16 residues. The J segment lost 3 bases and the V segment lost 4 bases, leaving 12 bases of the junction unmatched. The CDR3 here is CASSSNRPRQGYEQYF. DNA for the CDR3: TGTGCCAGCAGCTCCAATAGGCCGAGACAGGGCTACGAGCAGTACTTC.

In its sample, this clonotype was seen many times. This sequence joins TRBV12-3 or TRBV12-4 and TRBJ1-4; the match to TRBD1 covers 7 bases. This CDR3 region has 13 residues. The ends lost 10 bases at V and 8 bases at J; junction bases unmatched: 10. CDR3 coding DNA: TGTGCCACCAGACAGGGAGGGGTCGAAAAACTGTTTTTT. Residues: CATRQGGVEKLFF.

This clonotype was recorded many times. The CDR3 region is CASSPPGTGITEAFF. The DNA for the CDR3 is TGTGCCAGCAGTCCGCCCGGGACAGGGATCACTGAAGCTTTCTTT. J is TRBJ1-1 and V is TRBV27, with 9 bases aligning to TRBD1. This CDR3 contains 15 residues. V was clipped by 5 bases and J by 4 bases; unmatched bases: 8. The germline CDR1 and CDR2 sequences are MNHEY and SMNVEV (reference sequence).

The table lists this clonotype with a few counts. The V gene is TRBV6-1, the J gene TRBJ2-3; D may be TRBD1 or TRBD2 (5 bases each). The CDR3 has 13 amino acids. Germline lookup yields CDR1 MNHNS and CDR2 SASEGT. V was pared by 7 bases and J by 1 base, with 9 bases between. CDR3 nucleotides: TGTGCCAGCATTCGGGGCGGCACAGATACGCAGTATTTT. This encodes CASIRGGTDTQYF.

This clonotype was counted many times. The rearrangement joins TRBV2 to TRBJ1-2; possibly TRBD1 for D (6 bases). Per the germline V gene, CDR1 is SNHLY and CDR2 is FYNNEI. The CDR3 runs to 13 residues. V lost 6 bases, J lost 8 bases, and 16 bases lay in between. The CDR3 DNA reads TGTGCCAGCAGCGTTGACAGGCTCGCGGGCTACACCTTC. As protein: CASSVDRLAGYTF.

This clonotype was found many times. The chain has TRBV10-3 and TRBJ1-2; 8 bases fit TRBD1. The CDR3 is made up of 12 amino acids. The germline gives CDR1 ENHRY, CDR2 SYGVKD. Unmatched junction bases numbered 4, after V lost 7 bases and J lost 6 bases. The CDR3 here is CAINGQGDGYTF. The CDR3 DNA reads as TGTGCCATCAATGGACAGGGCGATGGCTACACCTTC.

This clonotype was detected only once. This chain connects TRBV28 to TRBJ2-5; 7 positions agree with TRBD1. Trimming removed 6 bases from V and 4 bases from J; junction bases left unmatched: 11. This CDR3 has 15 residues. Germline CDR1 and CDR2: MDHEN and SYDVKM. CDR3 coding DNA: TGTGCCAGCAGCCAAACACAGGGGATGGGAGAGACCCAGTACTTC. Translating it yields CASSQTQGMGETQYF.

This chain links TRBV6-1 with TRBJ2-5, with D perhaps matching TRBD1 (7 bases). CDR1 is MNHNS and CDR2 is SASEGT in the germline V gene. Trimming removed 7 bases at V and 9 bases at J, with 21 bases between. The CDR3 totals 14 residues. For the CDR3, the DNA is TGTGCCAGCACCCAAGATAGCGGTACAGGGGCCCAGTACTTC. It is translated as CASTQDSGTGAQYF.

In this sample, this clonotype turned up once. The chain has TRBV3-1 and TRBJ2-7, with D possibly called TRBD1 or TRBD2 (6 bases each). Germline CDR1 and CDR2: LGHDT and YNNKEL (reference sequence). The V end was cut by 6 bases, the J end by 2 bases, with 14 bases between. This CDR3 is 14 amino acids long. This chain's CDR3 is CASSPGGQTYEQYF. For the CDR3, the DNA is TGTGCCAGCAGTCCCGGGGGACAAACCTACGAGCAGTACTTC.

The CDR3, as DNA: TGTGCCTGGACCAACCAATACGAGCAGTACTTC. Translating it yields CAWTNQYEQYF. The rearrangement uses TRBV30 and TRBJ2-7; D is undetermined. This CDR3 has 11 amino acids. Germline assignment: CDR1 GTSNPN and CDR2 SVGIG (reference sequence). V lost 4 bases to trimming and J lost 4 bases, with 8 bases between them.

The gene calls are TRBV20-1 and TRBJ1-4; a possible D gene is TRBD1 (5 bases). Trimming took 1 base from V and 3 from J, leaving 12 bases between them. CDR1 and CDR2 from the germline V gene are DFQATT and SNEGSKA (reference sequence). The CDR3 is 15 amino acids. CDR3 protein: CSARAERGANEKLFF. For the CDR3, the DNA is TGCAGTGCTAGAGCAGAGCGGGGGGCTAATGAAAAACTGTTTTTT.

The chain is built from TRBV19 and TRBJ1-5; a weak D match, TRBD1 (5 bases). V lost 7 bases and J 1 base, leaving 14 bases between the germline ends. Germline V gene data show CDR1 as LNHDA and CDR2 as SQIVND (reference sequence). The length of the CDR3 is 15 residues. The CDR3: CASTPEGLSNQPQHF. The CDR3 nucleotides are TGTGCCAGTACCCCAGAGGGGTTGAGCAATCAGCCCCAGCATTTT.

The rearrangement uses TRBV25-1 and TRBJ2-5; D may match TRBD1 or TRBD2 (7 bases each). Germline V lookup: CDR1 MGHDK, CDR2 SYGVNS. The CDR3 has 16 amino acids. V was pared by 5 bases and J by 4 bases, with 20 bases between. CDR3 residues: CASSKQGLAESETQYF. Here the CDR3 DNA reads TGTGCCAGCAGTAAACAGGGGCTAGCGGAGTCAGAGACCCAGTACTTC.

Regarding this clonotype: A far larger clone is one base from this, pointing to a likely read error. The chain recombines TRBV11-3 with TRBJ2-5; the D gene is possibly TRBD2 (6 bases). Trimming took off 4 bases at V and 4 bases at J, with 19 bases between the two ends. This CDR3 comprises 16 residues. CDR1 is SGHNT, CDR2 YENEEA, per germline. CDR3 DNA sequence: TGTGCCAGCAGCTCTGTGGGAGGAGGGAACCGAGAGACCCAGTACTTC. This gives the protein CASSSVGGGNRETQYF. Supplemented by reference TRBV11-3 and TRBJ2-5, the full variable domain reads EAGVVQSPRYKIIEKKQPVAFWCNPISGHNTLYWYLQNLGQGPELLIRYENEEAVDDSQLPKDRFSAERLKGVDSTLKIQPAELGDSAVYLCASSSVGGGNRETQYFGPGTRLLVL.

This clonotype was counted between two and nine times. The chain employs TRBV6-5 and TRBJ1-5; no clear D. Germline V gives CDR1 MNHEY, CDR2 SVGAGI. Trimming removed 0 bases from V and 0 bases from J, with 6 bases in between. The CDR3 is 15 residues long. CDR3 protein: CASSYSWDSNQPQHF. In DNA, the CDR3 is TGTGCCAGCAGTTACTCATGGGATAGCAATCAGCCCCAGCATTTT.

This clonotype was seen repeatedly, ten times or more. V gene TRBV12-3 or TRBV12-4 combines with J gene TRBJ1-4; the match to TRBD1 covers 9 bases. The CDR3 contains 14 residues. V gave up 5 bases and J gave up 10 bases; unmatched junction bases: 8. The CDR3 sequence: CASSEGQGETKLFF. The CDR3 DNA is TGTGCCAGCAGTGAGGGACAGGGCGAGACAAAACTGTTTTTT.

This clonotype showed up just a few times. It may be a read error: a sequence one base away is much more abundant. The J gene is TRBJ2-5, the V gene TRBV12-3 or TRBV12-4, with 9 bases aligning to TRBD2. The CDR3 is 13 residues long. CDR3 DNA: TGTGCCAGCGCAGCGGGGGGAAGTGAGATCCAGTACTTC. It specifies CASAAGGSEIQYF.

This clonotype was found many times. The CDR3 is CASSLTGTARRNTEAFF. In DNA, the CDR3 is TGTGCCAGCAGTTTAACAGGGACTGCTCGTAGGAACACTGAAGCTTTCTTT. The chain has TRBV28 and TRBJ1-1; D is possibly TRBD1 (6 bases). The CDR3 is 17 amino acids. Germline lookup yields CDR1 MDHEN and CDR2 SYDVKM. V lost 2 bases and J 1 base, leaving 17 bases between the germline ends.

This sequence joins TRBV12-3 or TRBV12-4 and TRBJ2-7; 9 nucleotides align to TRBD1. J gave up 6 bases and V 5 bases, and 8 bases lay outside the gene matches. This CDR3 region has 14 residues. The CDR3 loop reads CASSIGQGQGEQYF. CDR3 bases: TGTGCCAGCAGTATTGGACAGGGGCAAGGCGAGCAGTACTTC.

This clonotype was observed a few times. J is TRBJ2-1 and V is TRBV6-2 or TRBV6-3; D is perhaps TRBD2 (6 bases). The germline V gene encodes CDR1 MNHEY and CDR2 SVGEGT. CDR3 length equals 13 residues. Trimming pared 8 bases from V and 0 bases from J, leaving 8 bases between. DNA of the CDR3: TGTGCCAGCTCGACTAGCTCCTACAATGAGCAGTTCTTC. Translating it yields CASSTSSYNEQFF.

This chain links TRBV20-1 with TRBJ1-5; 10 bases are shared with TRBD1. The ends lost 6 bases at V and 2 bases at J; junction bases unmatched: 4. The germline gives CDR1 DFQATT, CDR2 SNEGSKA (reference sequence). CDR3 length: 14 amino acids. In nucleotides, the CDR3 is TGCAGTGCCGCAGACAGGGGGCGCAATCAGCCCCAGCATTTT. Protein product: CSAADRGRNQPQHF.